These 20 T cell receptor beta chains were sequenced from one sample in a study of T cell clones after liver transplantation (dated by TCRdb to between 2018 and 2021). Library preparation used the immunoSEQ multiplex PCR assay. As stored in TCRdb, this immuneACCESS dataset retains in-frame rearrangements with V and J assigned. A fraction of the clones does not appear; measured against another copy, unresolved V genes explain less than half of the discrepancy, and the remainder lacks a known reason. This sample lists 40,000 to 55,000 clones; around 84% were detected once. The top ten clonotypes cover 2.5% of the sample. This sample comprised CD4+ T cells from blood, obtained 24 months after liver transplant. Receptors were obtained from a human patient who received a liver transplant. After a transplant, certain T cells may trace back to the graft donor.

The gene calls are TRBV4-1 and TRBJ2-7; 7 nucleotides line up with TRBD1. The germline V gene has CDR1 MGHRA and CDR2 YSYEKL. The V segment lost 0 bases and the J segment 2 bases; nucleotides outside the gene matches: 4. The CDR3 covers 15 residues. This chain's CDR3 is CASSQEAGGPYEQYF. The CDR3 nucleotides are TGCGCCAGCAGCCAAGAGGCAGGGGGTCCCTACGAGCAGTACTTC.

The J gene is TRBJ2-1, the V gene TRBV7-8; D may correspond to TRBD1 or TRBD2 (6 bases each). V was clipped by 4 bases and J by 8 bases, with 15 bases between them. Germline V gene data show CDR1 as SGHVS and CDR2 as FQNEAQ. The CDR3 runs 14 residues. CDR3 DNA sequence: TGTGCCAGCAGCTACTCACCGAGGGGGGATGAGCAGTTCTTC. It yields the protein CASSYSPRGDEQFF.

V is TRBV6-5 and J is TRBJ2-2; D unresolved. Looked up from germline, CDR1 is MNHEY and CDR2 is SVGAGI. V was clipped by 3 bases and J by 4 bases, with 15 bases between them. The CDR3 has 16 residues. CDR3 nucleotides: TGTGCCAGCAGTTATAGGAACTTCGGTGGCACCGGGGAGCTGTTTTTT. Amino acid sequence: CASSYRNFGGTGELFF.

The chain couples TRBV5-1 to TRBJ2-2, with 7 bases identical to TRBD1. The germline gives CDR1 SGHRS, CDR2 YFSETQ. V shed 4 bases, J shed 11 bases, and the junction held 8 bases outside the gene matches. The CDR3 totals 13 residues. CDR3 region: CASSKGGRTELFF. The CDR3 region has the DNA TGCGCCAGCAGCAAAGGGGGCCGTACCGAGCTGTTTTTT.

The chain couples TRBV11-2 to TRBJ2-7, with TRBD1 matching 9 bases. This CDR3 is 14 amino acids long. J lost 3 bases, V lost 5 bases, and 5 bases had no gene match. Germline V gene lookup returns CDR1 SGHAT and CDR2 FQNNGV. The CDR3 spells CASSTRQGGYEQYF. The CDR3 nucleotides read TGTGCCAGCAGCACCCGACAGGGGGGCTACGAGCAGTACTTC.

The chain couples TRBV19 to TRBJ2-1, with D tentatively TRBD1 (6 bases). Trimming pared 6 bases from V and 6 bases from J, leaving 15 bases between. Germline CDR1 LNHDA, CDR2 SQIVND (reference sequence). There are 14 residues in the CDR3. This CDR3 reads CASRQPTGSNEQFF. Here the CDR3 DNA reads TGTGCCAGTAGGCAGCCCACAGGGTCCAATGAGCAGTTCTTC. The whole variable domain, filled in from reference TRBV19 and TRBJ2-1, reads DGGITQSPKYLFRKEGQNVTLSCEQNLNHDAMYWYRQDPGQGLRLIYYSQIVNDFQKGDIAEGYSVSREKKESFPLTVTSAQKNPTAFYLCASRQPTGSNEQFFGPGTRLTVL.

The rearrangement links TRBV7-9 to TRBJ2-3, with D possibly being TRBD2 (6 bases). The germline V and J ends were trimmed by 6 bases and 2 bases, with 18 bases remaining between them. Germline CDR1 SEHNR, CDR2 FQNEAQ (reference sequence). This CDR3 has 16 amino acids. The CDR3 region has the DNA TGTGCCAGCAGTTCCGGGCTAGCGAGTATCACAGATACGCAGTATTTT. Translated: CASSSGLASITDTQYF.

The chain links TRBV7-2 to TRBJ2-3; no reliable D call. Germline loops: CDR1 SGHTA, CDR2 FQGNSA. Trimming left V 4 bases short and J 0 bases short, with 23 bases between. CDR3 length: 19 amino acids. The CDR3: CASSSQPPRLLRSTDTQYF. The CDR3 nucleotides are TGTGCCAGCAGCTCCCAGCCCCCCAGGTTACTCCGAAGCACAGATACGCAGTATTTT.

This clone was observed a handful of times. V usage is TRBV5-1 and J usage is TRBJ2-5; D ambiguous. CDR3 length: 12 amino acids. The V gene's germline CDR1 is SGHRS and CDR2 YFSETQ. The V end was cut by 0 bases, the J end by 7 bases, with 7 bases between. The CDR3 coding sequence is TGCGCCAGCAGCTTGGGATCGGGGACCCAGTACTTC. It codes for CASSLGSGTQYF.

The rearrangement uses TRBV2 and TRBJ2-5; 8 positions agree with TRBD1. The CDR3 contains 15 residues. V trimming: 7 bases; J trimming: 3 bases; junction bases outside the gene matches: 10. CDR1 SNHLY and CDR2 FYNNEI come from the germline V gene. The CDR3 nucleotides read TGTGCCAGCAATGCCGGAACAGGGGGAAAAGAGACCCAGTACTTC. Translated, it gives CASNAGTGGKETQYF.

The CDR3 DNA sequence: TGTGCCAGCAGTTTAAAAGGCCGGCGGTTCGGGGAGCTGTTTTTT. It is translated as CASSLKGRRFGELFF. The chain combines TRBV28 with TRBJ2-2; D is undetermined. There are 15 residues in the CDR3. Between the trimmed V and J ends, which lost 2 bases and 7 bases, there was a span of 14 bases. Germline-derived CDR1 and CDR2 are MDHEN and SYDVKM.

This chain uses TRBV6-4 with TRBJ2-2; no reliable D call. The CDR3 consists of 16 residues. Trimming removed 6 bases at V and 2 bases at J, with 16 bases between. Germline lookup yields CDR1 MRHNA and CDR2 SNTAGT. The CDR3: CASSPRPRANTGELFF. The CDR3 DNA reads TGTGCCAGCAGCCCCCGGCCAAGGGCTAACACCGGGGAGCTGTTTTTT.

The chain couples TRBV6-6 to TRBJ2-7, with a tentative D call TRBD1 (6 bases). The V end was cut by 5 bases, the J end by 3 bases, with 14 bases between. The CDR3 sequence is 14 residues long. Germline values: CDR1 MNHNY, CDR2 SVGAGI (reference sequence). In nucleotides, the CDR3 is TGTGCCAGCAGTCCGCCAGGGGACAACTACGAGCAGTACTTC. Protein: CASSPPGDNYEQYF.

V usage is TRBV5-6 and J usage is TRBJ2-1; TRBD2 aligns across 8 bases. CDR1 is SGHDT, CDR2 YYEEEE, per germline. With V trimmed by 0 bases and J by 7 bases, 6 bases remained unmatched. The CDR3 covers 15 residues. The CDR3 loop is CASSLAGGPENEQFF. The CDR3 nucleotides are TGTGCCAGCAGCTTGGCGGGGGGGCCGGAGAATGAGCAGTTCTTC.

This rearrangement joins TRBV7-3 to TRBJ2-2; 12 nucleotides agree with TRBD2. This CDR3 comprises 16 residues. Germline V CDR1 and CDR2: SGHTA, FQGTGA. J lost 7 bases, V lost 4 bases, and 7 bases had no gene match. CDR3 amino acids: CASSSASGRGGGELFF. In nucleotides, the CDR3 is TGTGCCAGCAGCTCGGCTAGCGGGAGGGGTGGCGGGGAGCTGTTTTTT.

V usage is TRBV27 and J usage is TRBJ2-5; D not certain. V lost 0 bases to trimming and J lost 0 bases, with 5 bases between them. The CDR3 loop spans 14 amino acids. Per germline, CDR1 MNHEY and CDR2 SMNVEV (reference sequence). Here the CDR3 DNA reads TGTGCCAGCAGTTTATCTCCCAACCAAGAGACCCAGTACTTC. It translates to CASSLSPNQETQYF.

This chain links TRBV15 with TRBJ2-7, with 10 bases lining up with TRBD2. This CDR3 is built from 14 residues. Unmatched junction bases numbered 3, after V lost 5 bases and J lost 2 bases. From germline, CDR1 is LNHNV and CDR2 YYDKDF (reference sequence). Here the CDR3 reads CATSLSGRAYEQYF. CDR3 coding DNA: TGTGCCACCAGCCTGAGCGGGAGGGCCTACGAGCAGTACTTC.

This chain connects TRBV2 to TRBJ2-3; a weak D match, TRBD2 (6 bases). The CDR3 totals 13 residues. Germline loops: CDR1 SNHLY, CDR2 FYNNEI. V lost 6 bases and J lost 0, with 7 bases in between. In nucleotides, the CDR3 is TGTGCCAGCAGCCGGGAGAGCACAGATACGCAGTATTTT. Translated, it gives CASSRESTDTQYF.

The chain has TRBV2 and TRBJ2-3; tentative D call: TRBD2 (5 bases). The CDR3 contains 16 residues. Germline CDR1 SNHLY, CDR2 FYNNEI. Between the trimmed V and J ends, which lost 6 bases and 6 bases, there was a span of 22 bases. CDR3 coding DNA: TGTGCCAGCAGGGTCGCCGCCGGGATAAGTCGTGATACGCAGTATTTT. It specifies CASRVAAGISRDTQYF.

The gene calls are TRBV7-9 and TRBJ1-1; 7 bases agree with TRBD1. The CDR3 is 12 amino acids. Per the germline V gene, CDR1 is SEHNR and CDR2 is FQNEAQ (reference sequence). The V segment lost 6 bases and the J segment 10 bases; nucleotides outside the gene matches: 8. CDR3 loop: CASSLGGVGAFF. The CDR3 DNA follows: TGTGCCAGCAGTCTAGGGGGCGTAGGAGCTTTCTTT. The full variable domain, its missing parts supplied by reference TRBV7-9 and TRBJ1-1, is DTGVSQNPRHKITKRGQNVTFRCDPISEHNRLYWYRQTLGQGPEFLTYFQNEAQLEKSRLLSDRFSAERPKGSFSTLEIQRTEQGDSAMYLCASSLGGVGAFFGQGTRLTVV.